This T cell receptor beta chain was identified during a study of T-cell memory formation after mild COVID-19. In the study overall: Clustering of TCRs was largely donor specific.

Regarding this clonotype: The antigen is not known.

After 5'RACE with constant-segment primers, TCR alpha and TCR beta cDNA libraries carrying sample barcodes and UMIs were obtained. TCRdb analysed the 5' RACE reads with MiXCR anew, one entry per CDR3 protein. Of 560,000 or so distinct CDR3 sequences listed, roughly 17% were seen once; the top ten hold roughly 8%. CDR1 is KGHSH and CDR2 is LQKENI in the germline V gene. This CDR3 is 14 amino acids long. Whole-study findings and limits: Later expanders leaned toward CD4+, whereas clones contracting from day 15 to 85 were balanced CD4/CD8.

The specimen was PBMCs or a T cell subset sorted from them (not recorded which). The rearrangement joins TRBV18 to TRBJ2-3; a possible D gene is TRBD2 (6 bases). This receptor was obtained from an adult woman who had mild COVID-19 (a few samples of this study predate the infection). Cell type and time point are not known. The CDR3 here is CGIGSGWQEGTQYF. In nucleotides, the CDR3 is TGTGGGATCGGCAGCGGCTGGCAGGAGGGTACGCAGTATTTT.